One sample yielded the 12 T cell receptor beta chains listed below, sequenced in a study of CD4 T cells in relation to SARS-CoV-2 and coronaviruses (TCRdb year 2021). Their cognate antigens are unknown. Libraries came from the immunoSEQ multiplex PCR assay. TCRdb limited this immuneACCESS table to in-frame rearrangements with V and J called. A share of clones is missing; checked studies link under half to unresolved V genes, and the rest is unexplained. The sample table records about 36,000 clones; just under 85% of these occur just once. The top ten constitute over 5% of the sample. Sequenced input: naive CD4+ T cells from PBMCs, cultured in vitro. The sample's cell subset or site, from its label and the paper: naive CD4+ T cells isolated by negative enrichment. The receptor source for this set is an adult with COVID-19.

The chain joins TRBV18 to TRBJ2-1; no firm D call. The CDR3 runs to 11 residues. CDR1 and CDR2 (germline): KGHSH, LQKENI. V was trimmed by 2 bases and J by 6 bases, leaving 2 bases between them. The CDR3 region is CASSPSNEQFF. The CDR3, as DNA: TGTGCCAGCTCACCAAGCAATGAGCAGTTCTTC.

This rearrangement joins TRBV9 to TRBJ2-7; maybe TRBD2 (7 bases). The CDR3 has 17 amino acids. Trimming cost V 0 bases and J 6 bases, with 22 bases left between them. CDR1 is SGDLS, CDR2 YYNGEE, per germline. The CDR3 coding sequence is TGTGCCAGCAGCGTAGCGGAGCTATCGCGGGGGCAGGGCGAGCAGTACTTC. As protein: CASSVAELSRGQGEQYF.

The V call is TRBV18, the J call TRBJ1-5, with D possibly being TRBD1 (6 bases). Trimming stripped 3 bases from V and 1 base from J, with 7 bases between. The CDR3 contains 14 residues. Germline assignment: CDR1 KGHSH and CDR2 LQKENI. The CDR3 nucleotides read TGTGCCAGCTCACCTGACAGGAGCAATCAGCCCCAGCATTTT. It specifies CASSPDRSNQPQHF.

The V and J genes are TRBV20-1 and TRBJ1-5; tentatively, D is TRBD1 (6 bases). Germline V gene sequence: CDR1 DFQATT, CDR2 SNEGSKA (reference sequence). CDR3 length equals 13 residues. V lost 3 bases and J lost 5, with 11 bases in between. CDR3 protein: CSASKSGDQPQHF. The DNA for the CDR3 is TGCAGTGCTAGTAAGTCAGGGGATCAGCCCCAGCATTTT.

V gene TRBV10-3 combines with J gene TRBJ2-1, with TRBD2 matching 7 bases. Germline V lookup: CDR1 ENHRY, CDR2 SYGVKD. The J segment lost 3 bases and the V segment lost 4 bases, leaving 18 bases of the junction unmatched. The CDR3 consists of 19 residues. The CDR3: CAISVTSFLAGVNYNEQFF. The CDR3 DNA sequence: TGTGCCATCAGTGTGACGAGCTTTTTGGCGGGAGTAAACTACAATGAGCAGTTCTTC.

This clone appeared a few times. The chain recombines TRBV6-6 with TRBJ1-5; D unclear. V lost 2 bases to trimming and J lost 3 bases, with 8 bases between them. The CDR3 spans 14 residues. Germline V gene lookup returns CDR1 MNHNY and CDR2 SVGAGI (reference sequence). The CDR3 sequence is CASSYGGYNQPQHF. The CDR3 bases are TGTGCCAGCAGTTACGGCGGGTACAATCAGCCCCAGCATTTT.

The chain carries TRBV4-1 and TRBJ2-3, with D maybe TRBD1 (6 bases). This CDR3 comprises 15 residues. Germline CDR1 is MGHRA and CDR2 is YSYEKL. V lost 1 base and J lost 7, with 15 bases in between. CDR3 coding DNA: TGCGCCAGCAGCCAAGTAAGAAGTGGGGGCTATACGCAGTATTTT. Amino acids: CASSQVRSGGYTQYF.

This clone was seen only a few times. The gene calls are TRBV7-9 and TRBJ2-2; no reliable D call. In germline, CDR1 is SEHNR, CDR2 FQNEAQ (reference sequence). The CDR3 covers 13 residues. V lost 1 base to trimming and J lost 4 bases, with 4 bases between them. CDR3 residues: CASSLVSTGELFF. For the CDR3, the DNA is TGTGCCAGCAGCTTAGTTAGCACCGGGGAGCTGTTTTTT.

The rearrangement uses TRBV4-2 and TRBJ1-1; D possibly corresponds to TRBD1 (6 bases). CDR1 is LGHNA, CDR2 YNFKEQ, per germline. V was clipped by 1 base and J by 6 bases, with 15 bases between them. This CDR3 comprises 15 residues. CDR3 sequence: CASSQGVGGLAEAFF. The CDR3 DNA sequence: TGTGCCAGCAGCCAAGGAGTTGGGGGCTTGGCTGAAGCTTTCTTT.

In its sample, this clone was seen a few times. CDR3 sequence reads: CASSQLRLRSDPRKPNQPQHF. CDR3 in DNA: TGTGCCAGCAGCCAACTCCGCCTTAGGTCAGATCCGAGGAAACCCAATCAGCCCCAGCATTTT. The chain recombines TRBV6-2 or TRBV6-3 with TRBJ1-5; D ambiguous. V shed 6 bases and J shed 3 bases, with 33 bases lying between them. The CDR3 is 21 amino acids. Germline V lookup: CDR1 MNHEY, CDR2 SVGEGT.

V usage is TRBV19 and J usage is TRBJ2-3, with TRBD2 matching over 7 bases. This CDR3 is built from 14 residues. Germline V CDR1 and CDR2: LNHDA, SQIVND (reference sequence). After removal of 6 bases from V and 0 bases from J, the junction contained 3 bases not matched to a gene. The CDR3 protein is CASRASGSTDTQYF. The CDR3 DNA reads as TGTGCCAGTAGGGCTAGCGGTAGCACAGATACGCAGTATTTT.

The chain joins TRBV5-4 to TRBJ2-1; D may be TRBD2 (5 bases). V was pared by 4 bases and J by 8 bases, with 7 bases between. CDR1 and CDR2 from the germline V gene are SGHNT and YYREEE (reference sequence). CDR3 size: 11 residues. CDR3 residues: CASSAGDEQFF. CDR3 in DNA: TGTGCCAGCAGCGCCGGGGATGAGCAGTTCTTC.